This T cell receptor (beta chain) came from a study of T-cell memory formation after mild COVID-19. In the study overall: TCR clustering was largely donor specific.

Using constant-segment primers, 5'RACE produced TCR alpha and TCR beta cDNA libraries carrying sample barcodes and UMIs. Using its own MiXCR run on the 5' RACE reads, TCRdb lists one record per CDR3 protein. The repertoire holds about 350,000 distinct CDR3 sequences, with roughly 19% as singletons. Germline V gene sequence: CDR1 SGHTA, CDR2 FQGTGA. This CDR3 has 13 residues. Deletions cut 3 bases from V and 9 bases from J, with 13 bases between. Study-wide points: Pre-infection memory carried some responding clones, suggesting that cross-reactive memory joined. Whether day 37 second-wave clones are SARS-CoV-2-specific was not confirmed.

This clonotype was found a few times. The antigen remains undetermined. Sequenced material: PBMCs or a T cell subset sorted from them (not recorded which). The origin of this receptor is a man aged 18 to 35 who had mild COVID-19 (a few samples of this study predate the infection). Cell type and time point are not known. The chain has TRBV7-3 and TRBJ2-3; TRBD2 is a possible D gene (7 bases). CDR3 amino acids: CASSFGGAGTQYF. The CDR3 nucleotides are TGTGCCAGCAGCTTTGGGGGGGCAGGAACGCAGTATTTT.